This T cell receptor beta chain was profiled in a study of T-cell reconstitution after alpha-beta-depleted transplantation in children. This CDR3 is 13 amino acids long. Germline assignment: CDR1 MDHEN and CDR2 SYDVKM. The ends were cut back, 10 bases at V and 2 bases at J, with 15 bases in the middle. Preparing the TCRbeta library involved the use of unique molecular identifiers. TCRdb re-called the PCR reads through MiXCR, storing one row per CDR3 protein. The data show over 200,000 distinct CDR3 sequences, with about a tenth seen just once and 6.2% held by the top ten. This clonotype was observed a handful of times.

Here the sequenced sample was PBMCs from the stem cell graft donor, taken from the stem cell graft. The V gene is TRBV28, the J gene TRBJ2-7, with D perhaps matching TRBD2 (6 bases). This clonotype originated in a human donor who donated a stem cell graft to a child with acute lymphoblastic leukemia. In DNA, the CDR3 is TGTGCCACCCTTACCGGGAGCACCTACGAGCAGTACTTC. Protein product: CATLTGSTYEQYF.